A selection of T cell receptor beta chains follows, all from one sample in a study of cytomegalovirus exposure and HLA in healthy donors. The repertoire was sequenced with immunoSEQ multiplex PCR; TCRdb's copy has only in-frame clones and lacks some. Of 80,000 to 95,000 clones listed, 63% are singletons. The sequenced sample was PBMCs. These receptors came from a woman in her twenties or thirties in good health and CMV-seronegative. The CDR3 runs from the conserved cysteine through the conserved F or W. The D gene is left open where the match is weak. Size is stated for part of the rows, as once, few or many counts, or as a class when the clone is expanded.

- | TRBJ1-1 | TRBV6-4 | TRBD1 | TGTGCCAGCAGCCACGGGACAGGGGGCACTGAAGCTTTCTTT | CASSHGTGGTEAFF
- | TRBJ2-2 | TRBV27 | TRBD2 | TGTGCCAGCAGTTTTCGGGGGGGATTGAACACCGGGGAGCTGTTTTTT | CASSFRGGLNTGELFF
- | TRBJ2-5 | TRBV6-5 | - | TGTGCCAGCAGTTACTCTTCCGGGATCCAAGAGACCCAGTACTTC | CASSYSSGIQETQYF
- | TRBJ1-6 | TRBV25-1 | - | TGTGCCAGCAGTGAATACGGCAGACAACTTAATTCACCCCTCCACTTT | CASSEYGRQLNSPLHF
- | TRBJ1-3 | TRBV6-1 | - | TGTGCCAGCAGTGAAGCGCACAGATTTGGACTGTCGGGGTCCGGAAACACCATATATTTT | CASSEAHRFGLSGSGNTIYF
- | TRBJ1-1 | TRBV6-1 | TRBD1 | TGTGCCAGCAGTGGGACAGGGGGCTACACTGAAGCTTTCTTT | CASSGTGGYTEAFF
- | TRBJ2-1 | TRBV11-2 | - | TGTGCCAGCAGCTTAGGCGGGAACTCCTACAATGAGCAGTTCTTC | CASSLGGNSYNEQFF
few | TRBJ2-7 | TRBV7-8 | TRBD2 | TGTGCCAGCAGCTTAGGGGTGCTAGCGGGGTTCTCCTACGAGCAGTACTTC | CASSLGVLAGFSYEQYF
few | TRBJ1-2 | TRBV19 | - | TGTGCCAGTAGTATTACCCACAGGGCATATGGCTACACCTTC | CASSITHRAYGYTF
- | TRBJ1-5 | TRBV9 | - | TGTGCCAGCAGCGGACGGGGGTTCAATCAGCCCCAGCATTTT | CASSGRGFNQPQHF
- | TRBJ2-3 | TRBV5-4 | TRBD1 | TGTGCCAGCAGCTCCCCGGGACAGGGGGCTCGTACAGATACGCAGTATTTT | CASSSPGQGARTDTQYF
- | TRBJ2-1 | TRBV28 | TRBD2 | TGTGCCAGCAGTTTCTTAGGCGGGAGTGTTCGCAATGAGCAGTTCTTC | CASSFLGGSVRNEQFF
few | TRBJ1-2 | TRBV6-6 | TRBD1 | TGTGCCAGCACCAGGGGGTTTAGCTACACCTTC | CASTRGFSYTF
- | TRBJ2-7 | TRBV5-6 | TRBD2 | TGTGCCAGCAGCTGGGCGAGTAGCGGGGGGCTTATCTCCTACGAGCAGTACTTC | CASSWASSGGLISYEQYF
- | TRBJ1-1 | TRBV29-1 | TRBD1 | TGCAGCGTTAGGACAGGGCGCAACACTGAAGCTTTCTTT | CSVRTGRNTEAFF
- | TRBJ1-4 | TRBV5-4 | - | TGTGCCAGCAGCACGGCACCACAGGGAGGGGCTGAAAAACTGTTTTTT | CASSTAPQGGAEKLFF
few | TRBJ2-1 | TRBV30 | TRBD2 | TGTGCCTGGAGTGTTCTAGCGGGAGGGGTTGAGTTCTTC | CAWSVLAGGVEFF
few | TRBJ2-5 | TRBV10-1 | - | TGCGCCAGCAGTGAGGGGGGCGAAGAGACCCAGTACTTC | CASSEGGEETQYF
- | TRBJ1-1 | TRBV7-9 | - | TGTGCCAGCAGCTCTCTCCGGGGGAATCGTGTTCCTGAAGCTTTCTTT | CASSSLRGNRVPEAFF
- | TRBJ2-2 | TRBV9 | - | TGTGCCAGCAGCACAGTCACTGGATACACCGGGGAGCTGTTTTTT | CASSTVTGYTGELFF
few | TRBJ2-7 | TRBV5-4 | TRBD2 | TGTGCCAGCAGCTTGGCCCGGCGGGGGGGCGACTACGAGCAGTACTTC | CASSLARRGGDYEQYF
- | TRBJ2-3 | TRBV7-2 | - | TGTGCCAGCAGCTTAATCGGGAGCACAGATACGCAGTATTTT | CASSLIGSTDTQYF
- | TRBJ1-4 | TRBV5-1 | - | TGCGCCAGCGCAAAGGGTCGGGGTGAAAAACTGTTTTTT | CASAKGRGEKLFF